This TCR beta chain was documented in a study of human T cells and chemical hapten exposure. At the level of the study: Sensitization involved placing 2% DPC onto a roughly 2 cm by roughly 2 cm region of upper inner arm skin. There were weekly diphenylcyclopropenone doses to the scalp for patients throughout the approximately 25-week study.

The study used a library that attached unique molecular identifiers to individual cDNA molecules. TCRdb re-analysed the RACE reads in MiXCR, keeping a single row per CDR3 protein. Seen here are 300,000 to 450,000 distinct CDR3 sequences, 4.5% to 5.5% observed once, and the top ten hold 2.5% to 3%. Time point: pre-sensitization, week 0. The treatment was: therapeutic diphenylcyclopropenone sensitization with weekly scalp DPC. This clonotype was detected many times. The target antigen is unknown. General study results and limits: Controls formed significantly fewer large CDR3 similarity clusters than expanded TCRs did.

The receptor's source is a woman aged 50 to 65 with alopecia areata. Some clones in this sample may be carry-over from other donors' samples. The material was whole blood, obtained in connection with sensitization to the hapten diphenylcyclopropenone (DPC).

CDR3 bases: TGTGCCAGCAGTTTCTCGGGGACTGAAAAACTGTTTTTT. This encodes CASSFSGTEKLFF. This chain uses TRBV12-3 or TRBV12-4 with TRBJ1-4; maybe TRBD1 (5 bases). CDR3 size: 13 residues. Trimming removed 3 bases from V and 7 bases from J, with 9 bases in between.